The source of this T cell receptor (beta chain) is a study of CD8+CD57+ T cells in acquired aplastic anemia. Turning to the study itself: Mean DNA quantity obtained from sorted CD4+ and CD8+ cells was 2.5 to 4 ug. There were roughly 11 million reads, on average, for CD4+ cells from healthy donors. Study-wide results and caveats: Overlapping CD8+ CDR3 repertoires of patients and controls contained approximately 29 shared sequences.

This CDR3 is built from 15 residues. V was shortened by 0 bases and J by 3 bases, with 11 bases between the two germline ends. Germline lookup yields CDR1 MNHEY and CDR2 SVGEGT. The use of genomic DNA as template underpinned the TCR beta VDJ and CDR3 profiling. A single record per CDR3 protein comes from TCRdb applying MiXCR to the reads. The repertoire holds hundreds of thousands of distinct CDR3 sequences, with roughly 68% as singletons. In the case of this clonotype: Its target is not known.

The clonotype originates from a human donor in good health, serving as a control. The sample comprised sorted CD4+, CD8+, or CD8+CD57+ T cells (not recorded which) from PBMCs. The genes are TRBV6-2 or TRBV6-3 and TRBJ1-1; D may be TRBD1 (6 bases). The CDR3 bases are TGTGCCAGCAGTTACTCGAGGAAGGGGGACACTGAAGCTTTCTTT. Amino acids: CASSYSRKGDTEAFF.